This TCR beta chain derives from a study of blood T cell repertoires in COVID-19 (dated by TCRdb to the early 2020s). The study in broad terms: The collaborator samples originated in the United States, Italy and Spain and spanned the acute and convalescent phases of COVID-19. Deeply sampled blood TCRbeta repertoires from subjects exposed to, actively infected with, or recovered from COVID-19 were included in the dataset. The repertoires were released in a freely available public database meant as a resource for research on the immune response to SARS-CoV-2. Samples came from the ongoing ImmuneRACE study (first 160 participants) plus 1,254 subjects from 6 global collaborators. A de-identified subject ID, COVID-19 status, age in years and sex were almost always included in the sample metadata. Where available, HLA class I and class II types were obtained from metadata supplied by the sample provider rather than from assay-based typing. The material from the prospective study consisted of cDNA or gDNA derived from T cells, B-cell-depleted T cells, or PBMCs.

One collaborating source in Seattle enrolled patients during active infection and followed them longitudinally through the course of disease. Collaborating institutions collected whole blood in K2EDTA tubes following their own protocols. For TCRbeta analysis, collaborator samples were shipped as frozen whole blood, as isolated PBMCs, or as DNA extracted from either sample type. To note about this clone: What antigen it recognizes has not been identified. Per-nucleotide qualities are absent, and no much larger clonotype sits a single base away.

What the work shows at the level of the full study, not this receptor alone: Clinical and demographic metadata were provided uncurated, with the amount varying by source and participant.

The CDR3 numbers 15 residues from cysteine through phenylalanine. The DNA shown is the 45-base CDR3, in frame from base 1. CDR1 and CDR2, looked up from the germline V gene, are LGHNT and FRNRAP. The junction shows trimming of 5 bases on V and 0 bases on J, and the gene matches do not reach 4 bases of it. TCRbeta CDR3 regions were amplified from genomic DNA by means of the immunoSEQ Assay, a bias-controlled multiplex PCR. Processing in the source paper ran as follows. The number of nucleated cells in each sample was estimated by amplification of reference gene primers within the assay. To quantify the absolute abundance of each unique TCRbeta CDR3 rearrangement, sequence reads were collapsed and filtered. For each sample, productive Simpson clonality was calculated by taking the square root of Simpson's diversity index across productive rearrangements. TCRdb holds this immuneACCESS table with in-frame rearrangements only. Some clones are missing; in checked studies, unresolved V genes explain under half, and the rest has no known cause. V and J calls and clone size are as listed in that table; D and trimming were resolved from the DNA. Present in this sample are 120,000 to 150,000 clones, about 87% of which were seen just once. More than 2.5% of the sample is taken by the ten largest.

The chain is encoded by TRBV12-5 joined to TRBJ2-5; 9 central nucleotides agree with TRBD1. The source is a human donor with COVID-19, enrolled during active disease. The donor label of this sample is uncertain. Sequencing input: peripheral blood. The DNA is as follows: TGTGCTAGTGGTACCGGGACAGGGTACCAAGAGACCCAGTACTTC. It codes for CASGTGTGYQETQYF.